This record covers a single TCR beta chain. Its antigen remains unidentified. This sample stems from a study of OX40 agonist ivuxolimab in advanced cancers. Study-level background: Cancers in dose escalation were hepatocellular, melanoma, renal cell and head and neck. Study results and caveats: Expanded clones were, on average, more numerous among CD8+ T cells than CD4+.

The CDR3 length is 19 residues. From germline, CDR1 is SNHLY and CDR2 FYNNEI. Trimming took 6 bases from V and 5 from J; bases not matched to a gene: 21. The data were produced by immunoSEQ multiplex PCR, yet TCRdb's version contains in-frame clones alone and is incomplete. The data show under 85,000 clones, with about 91% seen just once and 0.45% to 0.65% held by the top ten. The source is an adult with an advanced solid tumor such as melanoma, head and neck, liver or kidney cancer. The chain employs TRBV2 and TRBJ2-2, with 7 bases that match TRBD2. The input for sequencing was CD4+ or CD8+ T cells sorted from blood, taken in a trial of the OX40 agonist ivuxolimab. The CDR3 loop reads CASSNPISGGIMGTGELFF. CDR3 nucleotides: TGTGCCAGCAGCAACCCCATCTCCGGGGGGATCATGGGTACCGGGGAGCTGTTTTTT.